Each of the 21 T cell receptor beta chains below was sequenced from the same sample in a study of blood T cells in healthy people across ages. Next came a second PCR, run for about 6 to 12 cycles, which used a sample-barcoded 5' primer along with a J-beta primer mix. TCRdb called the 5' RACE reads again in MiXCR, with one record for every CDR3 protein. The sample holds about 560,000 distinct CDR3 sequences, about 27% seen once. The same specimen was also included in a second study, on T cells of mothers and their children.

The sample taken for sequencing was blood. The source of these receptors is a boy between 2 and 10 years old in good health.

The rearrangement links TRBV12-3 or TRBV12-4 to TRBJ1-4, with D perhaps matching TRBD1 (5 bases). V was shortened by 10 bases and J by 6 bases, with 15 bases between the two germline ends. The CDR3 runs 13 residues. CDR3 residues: CATHRGVDEKLFF. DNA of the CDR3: TGTGCCACCCACCGAGGGGTAGATGAAAAACTGTTTTTT.

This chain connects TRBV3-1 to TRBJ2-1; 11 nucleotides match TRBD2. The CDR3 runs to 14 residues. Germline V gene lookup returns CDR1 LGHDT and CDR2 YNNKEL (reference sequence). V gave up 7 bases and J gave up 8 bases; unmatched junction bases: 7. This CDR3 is CASTEGLAVDEQFF. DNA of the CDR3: TGTGCCAGCACCGAGGGACTAGCGGTTGATGAGCAGTTCTTC.

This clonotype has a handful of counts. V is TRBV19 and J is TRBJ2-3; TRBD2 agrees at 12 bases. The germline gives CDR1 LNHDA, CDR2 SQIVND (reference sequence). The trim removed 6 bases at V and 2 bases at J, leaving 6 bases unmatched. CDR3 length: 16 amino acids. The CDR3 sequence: CASRETSGGITDTQYF. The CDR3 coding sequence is TGTGCCAGTAGGGAAACTAGCGGGGGGATCACAGATACGCAGTATTTT.

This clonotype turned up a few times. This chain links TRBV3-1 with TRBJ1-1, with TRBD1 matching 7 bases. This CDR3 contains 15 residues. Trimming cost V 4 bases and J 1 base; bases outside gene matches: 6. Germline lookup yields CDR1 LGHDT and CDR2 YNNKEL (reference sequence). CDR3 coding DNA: TGTGCCAGCAGCCCCGGGACAGCTAGGAACACTGAAGCTTTCTTT. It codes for CASSPGTARNTEAFF. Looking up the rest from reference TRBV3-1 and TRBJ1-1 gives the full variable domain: DTAVSQTPKYLVTQMGNDKSIKCEQNLGHDTMYWYKQDSKKFLKIMFSYNNKELIINETVPNRFSPKSPDKAHLNLHINSLELGDSAVYFCASSPGTARNTEAFFGQGTRLTVV.

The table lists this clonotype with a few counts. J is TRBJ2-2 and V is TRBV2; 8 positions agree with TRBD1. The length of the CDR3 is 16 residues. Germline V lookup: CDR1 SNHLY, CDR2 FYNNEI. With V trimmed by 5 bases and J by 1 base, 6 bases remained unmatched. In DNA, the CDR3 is TGTGCCAGCAGTTCCTCCACAGGGGGGAACACCGGGGAGCTGTTTTTT. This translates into CASSSSTGGNTGELFF.

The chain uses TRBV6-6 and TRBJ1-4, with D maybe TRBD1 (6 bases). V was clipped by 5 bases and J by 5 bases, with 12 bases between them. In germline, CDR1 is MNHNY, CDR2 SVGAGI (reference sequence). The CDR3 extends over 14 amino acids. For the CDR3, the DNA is TGTGCCAGCAGTCCTGGGGGCGCGAATGAAAAACTGTTTTTT. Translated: CASSPGGANEKLFF.

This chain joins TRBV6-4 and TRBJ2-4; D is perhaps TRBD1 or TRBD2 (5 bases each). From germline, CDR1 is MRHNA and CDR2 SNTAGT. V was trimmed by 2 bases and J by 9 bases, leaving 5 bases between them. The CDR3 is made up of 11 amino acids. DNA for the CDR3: TGTGCCAGCAGTGACGGGGGCATTCAGTACTTC. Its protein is CASSDGGIQYF.

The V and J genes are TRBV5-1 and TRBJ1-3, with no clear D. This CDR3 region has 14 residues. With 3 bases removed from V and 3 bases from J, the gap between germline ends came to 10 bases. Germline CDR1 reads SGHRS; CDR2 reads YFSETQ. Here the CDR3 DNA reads TGCGCCAGCAGCTCGGAGGGTATTGGAAACACCATATATTTT. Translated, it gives CASSSEGIGNTIYF.

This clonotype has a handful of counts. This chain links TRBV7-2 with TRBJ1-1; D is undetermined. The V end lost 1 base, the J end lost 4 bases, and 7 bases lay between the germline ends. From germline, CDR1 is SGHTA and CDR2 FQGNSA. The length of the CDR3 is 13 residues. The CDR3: CASSLGVVTEAFF. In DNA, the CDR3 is TGTGCCAGCAGCTTAGGTGTGGTCACTGAAGCTTTCTTT.

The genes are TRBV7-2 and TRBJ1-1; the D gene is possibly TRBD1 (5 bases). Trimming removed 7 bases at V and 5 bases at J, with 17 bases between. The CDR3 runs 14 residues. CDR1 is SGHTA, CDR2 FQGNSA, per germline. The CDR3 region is CASTPDMSWTEAFF. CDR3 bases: TGTGCCAGCACCCCGGACATGTCTTGGACTGAAGCTTTCTTT.

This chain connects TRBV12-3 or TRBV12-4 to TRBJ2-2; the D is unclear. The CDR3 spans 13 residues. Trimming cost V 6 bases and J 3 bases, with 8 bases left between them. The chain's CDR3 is CASRRTDTGELFF. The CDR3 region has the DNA TGTGCCAGCAGACGGACCGACACCGGGGAGCTGTTTTTT.

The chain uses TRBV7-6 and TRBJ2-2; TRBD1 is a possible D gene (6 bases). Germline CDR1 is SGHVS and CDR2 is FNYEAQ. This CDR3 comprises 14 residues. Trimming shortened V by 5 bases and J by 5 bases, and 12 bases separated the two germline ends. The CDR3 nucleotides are TGTGCCAGCAGCGTGGGACAAGCTACCGGGGAGCTGTTTTTT. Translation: CASSVGQATGELFF.

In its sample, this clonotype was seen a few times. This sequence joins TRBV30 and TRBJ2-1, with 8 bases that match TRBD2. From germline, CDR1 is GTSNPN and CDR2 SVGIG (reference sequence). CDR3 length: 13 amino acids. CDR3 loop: CAGTSGSYNEQFF. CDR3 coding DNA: TGTGCTGGAACTAGCGGCTCCTACAATGAGCAGTTCTTC.

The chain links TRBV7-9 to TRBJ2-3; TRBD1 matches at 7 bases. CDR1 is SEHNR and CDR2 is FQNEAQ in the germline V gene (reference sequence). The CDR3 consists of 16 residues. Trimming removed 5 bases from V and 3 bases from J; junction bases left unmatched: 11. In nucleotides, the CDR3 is TGTGCCAGCAGCCACACAGGGGAATGGAGTACAGATACGCAGTATTTT. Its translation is CASSHTGEWSTDTQYF. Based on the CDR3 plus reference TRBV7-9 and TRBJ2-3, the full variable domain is DTGVSQNPRHKITKRGQNVTFRCDPISEHNRLYWYRQTLGQGPEFLTYFQNEAQLEKSRLLSDRFSAERPKGSFSTLEIQRTEQGDSAMYLCASSHTGEWSTDTQYFGPGTRLTVL.

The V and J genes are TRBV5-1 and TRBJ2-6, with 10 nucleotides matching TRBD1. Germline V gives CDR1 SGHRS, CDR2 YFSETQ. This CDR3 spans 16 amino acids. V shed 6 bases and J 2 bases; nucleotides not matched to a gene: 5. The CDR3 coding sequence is TGCGCCAGCACAGGACAGGGGGTGGCTGGGGCCAACGTCCTGACTTTC. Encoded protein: CASTGQGVAGANVLTF.

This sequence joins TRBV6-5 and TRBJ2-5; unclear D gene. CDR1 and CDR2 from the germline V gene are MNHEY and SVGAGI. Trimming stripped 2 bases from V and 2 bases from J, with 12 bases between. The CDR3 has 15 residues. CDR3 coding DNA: TGTGCCAGCAGTTACACCCCGGACGGTCAAGAGACCCAGTACTTC. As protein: CASSYTPDGQETQYF.

CDR3 region: CASSESAGRSGANVLTF. For the CDR3, the DNA is TGTGCCAGCAGTGAATCGGCAGGGCGGTCTGGGGCCAACGTCCTGACTTTC. The V gene is TRBV2, the J gene TRBJ2-6; D might be TRBD1 (5 bases). CDR1 and CDR2 from the germline V gene are SNHLY and FYNNEI. V was pared by 2 bases and J by 1 base, with 12 bases between. This CDR3 comprises 17 residues.

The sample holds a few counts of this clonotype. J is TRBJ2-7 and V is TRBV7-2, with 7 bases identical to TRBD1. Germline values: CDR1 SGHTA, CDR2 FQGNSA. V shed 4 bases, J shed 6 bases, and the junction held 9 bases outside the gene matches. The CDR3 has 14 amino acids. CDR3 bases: TGTGCCAGCAGCTGGGGACAGAGCGCTGTCGAGCAGTACTTC. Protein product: CASSWGQSAVEQYF.

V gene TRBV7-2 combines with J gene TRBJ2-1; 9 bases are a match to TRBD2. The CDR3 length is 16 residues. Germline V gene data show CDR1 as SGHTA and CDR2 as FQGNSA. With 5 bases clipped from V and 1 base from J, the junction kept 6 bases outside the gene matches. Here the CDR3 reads CASSATSGRSYNEQFF. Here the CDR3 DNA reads TGTGCCAGCAGCGCGACTAGCGGACGTTCCTACAATGAGCAGTTCTTC.

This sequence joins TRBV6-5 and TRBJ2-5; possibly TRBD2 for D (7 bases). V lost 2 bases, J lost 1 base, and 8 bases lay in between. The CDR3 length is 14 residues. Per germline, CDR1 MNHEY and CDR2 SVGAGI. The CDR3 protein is CASSYAGAQETQYF. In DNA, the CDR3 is TGTGCCAGCAGTTACGCGGGGGCCCAAGAGACCCAGTACTTC.

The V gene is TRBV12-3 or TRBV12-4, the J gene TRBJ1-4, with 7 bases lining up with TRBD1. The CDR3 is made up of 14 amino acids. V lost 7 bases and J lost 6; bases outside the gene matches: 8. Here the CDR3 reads CASNRQGTDEKLFF. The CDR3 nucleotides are TGTGCCAGCAATAGACAGGGAACGGATGAAAAACTGTTTTTT.